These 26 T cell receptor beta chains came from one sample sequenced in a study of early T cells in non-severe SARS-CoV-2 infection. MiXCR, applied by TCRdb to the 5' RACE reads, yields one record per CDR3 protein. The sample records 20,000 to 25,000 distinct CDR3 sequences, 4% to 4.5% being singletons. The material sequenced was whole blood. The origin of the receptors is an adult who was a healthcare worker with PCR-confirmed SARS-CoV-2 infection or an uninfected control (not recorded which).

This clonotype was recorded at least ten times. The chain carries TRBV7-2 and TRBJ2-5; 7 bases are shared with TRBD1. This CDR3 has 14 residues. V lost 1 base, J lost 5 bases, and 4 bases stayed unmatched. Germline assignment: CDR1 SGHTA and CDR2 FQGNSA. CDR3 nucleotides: TGTGCCAGCAGCTTAGTAGGCAGGGGGGAGACCCAGTACTTC. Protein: CASSLVGRGETQYF.

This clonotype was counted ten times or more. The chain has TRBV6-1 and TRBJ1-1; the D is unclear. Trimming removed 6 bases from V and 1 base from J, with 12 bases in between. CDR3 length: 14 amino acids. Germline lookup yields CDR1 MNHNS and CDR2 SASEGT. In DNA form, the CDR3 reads TGTGCCAGCAGGATGAGGTGGGCGAACACTGAAGCTTTCTTT. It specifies CASRMRWANTEAFF.

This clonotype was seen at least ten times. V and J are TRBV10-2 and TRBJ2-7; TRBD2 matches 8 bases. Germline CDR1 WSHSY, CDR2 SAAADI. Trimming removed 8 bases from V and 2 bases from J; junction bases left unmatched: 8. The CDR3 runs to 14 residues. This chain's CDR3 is CASGSVGLAYEQYF. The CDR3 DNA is TGCGCCAGCGGATCAGTGGGACTAGCCTACGAGCAGTACTTC.

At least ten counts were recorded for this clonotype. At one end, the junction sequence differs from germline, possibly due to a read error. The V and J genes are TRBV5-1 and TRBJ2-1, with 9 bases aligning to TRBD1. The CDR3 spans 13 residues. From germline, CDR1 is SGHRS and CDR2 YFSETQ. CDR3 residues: CASSLARLGQGIF. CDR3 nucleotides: TGCGCCAGCAGCTTGGCTAGGTTGGGACAGGGTATATTC.

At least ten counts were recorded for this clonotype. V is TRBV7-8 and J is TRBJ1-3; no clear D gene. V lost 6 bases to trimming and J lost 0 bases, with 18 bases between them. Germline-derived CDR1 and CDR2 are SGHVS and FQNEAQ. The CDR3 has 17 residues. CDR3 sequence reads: CASRFCCFDLSGNTIYF. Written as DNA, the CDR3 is TGTGCCAGCAGGTTTTGCTGCTTCGATCTCTCTGGAAACACCATATATTTT.

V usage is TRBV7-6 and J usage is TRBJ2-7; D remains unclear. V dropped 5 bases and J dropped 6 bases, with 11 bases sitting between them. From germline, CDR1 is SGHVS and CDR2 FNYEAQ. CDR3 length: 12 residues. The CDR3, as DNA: TGTGCCAGCAGCCATCGAGTGGGCGAGCAGTACTTC. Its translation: CASSHRVGEQYF. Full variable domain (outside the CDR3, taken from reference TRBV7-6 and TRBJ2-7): GAGVSQSPRYKVTKRGQDVALRCDPISGHVSLYWYRQALGQGPEFLTYFNYEAQQDKSGLPNDRFSAERPEGSISTLTIQRTEQRDSAMYRCASSHRVGEQYFGPGTRLTVT.

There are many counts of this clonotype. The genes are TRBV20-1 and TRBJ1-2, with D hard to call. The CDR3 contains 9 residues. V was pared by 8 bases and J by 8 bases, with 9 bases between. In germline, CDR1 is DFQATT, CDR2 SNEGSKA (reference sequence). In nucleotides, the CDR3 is TGCAGTCTGTGGGAGGGCTACACCTTC. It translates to CSLWEGYTF.

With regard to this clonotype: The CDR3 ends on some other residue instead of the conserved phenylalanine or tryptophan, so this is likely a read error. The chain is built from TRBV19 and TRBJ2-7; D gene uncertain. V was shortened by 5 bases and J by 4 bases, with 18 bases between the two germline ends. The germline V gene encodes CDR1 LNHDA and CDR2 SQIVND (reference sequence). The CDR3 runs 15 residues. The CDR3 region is CASSPGGSVRYEQYI. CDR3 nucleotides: TGTGCCAGTAGTCCGGGTGGATCAGTAAGATACGAGCAGTACATC.

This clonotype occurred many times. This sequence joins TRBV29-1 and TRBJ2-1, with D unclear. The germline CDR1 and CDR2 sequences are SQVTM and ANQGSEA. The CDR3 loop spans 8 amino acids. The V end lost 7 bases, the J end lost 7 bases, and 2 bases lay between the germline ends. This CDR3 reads CSDNEQFF. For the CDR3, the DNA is TGCAGCGATAATGAGCAGTTCTTC.

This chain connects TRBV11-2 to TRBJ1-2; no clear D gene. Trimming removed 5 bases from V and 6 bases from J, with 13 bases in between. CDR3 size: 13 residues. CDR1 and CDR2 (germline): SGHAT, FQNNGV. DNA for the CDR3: TGTGCCAGCAGCGACACGAAGCTCCATGGCTACACCTTC. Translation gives CASSDTKLHGYTF.

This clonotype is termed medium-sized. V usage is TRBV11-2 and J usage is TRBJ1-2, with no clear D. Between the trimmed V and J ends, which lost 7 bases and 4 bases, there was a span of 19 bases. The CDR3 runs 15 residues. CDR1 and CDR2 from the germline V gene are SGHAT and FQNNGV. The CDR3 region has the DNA TGTGCCAGCACCAAAGCCCCCTCGCCAGCCTATGGCTACACCTTC. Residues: CASTKAPSPAYGYTF.

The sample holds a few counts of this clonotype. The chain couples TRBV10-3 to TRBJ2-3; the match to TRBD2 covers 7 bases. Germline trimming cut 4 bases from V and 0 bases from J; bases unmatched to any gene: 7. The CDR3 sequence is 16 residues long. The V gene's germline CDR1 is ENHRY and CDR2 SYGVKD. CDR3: CAISGGGPLSTDTQYF. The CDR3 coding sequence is TGTGCCATCAGTGGCGGGGGACCTCTAAGCACAGATACGCAGTATTTT.

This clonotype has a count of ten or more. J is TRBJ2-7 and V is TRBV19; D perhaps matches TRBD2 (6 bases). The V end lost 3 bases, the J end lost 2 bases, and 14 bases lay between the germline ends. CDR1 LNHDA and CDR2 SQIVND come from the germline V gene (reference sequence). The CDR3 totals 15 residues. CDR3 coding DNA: TGTGCCAGTAGTATGGGTTCGGGGGTTACCTACGAGCAGTACTTC. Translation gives CASSMGSGVTYEQYF.

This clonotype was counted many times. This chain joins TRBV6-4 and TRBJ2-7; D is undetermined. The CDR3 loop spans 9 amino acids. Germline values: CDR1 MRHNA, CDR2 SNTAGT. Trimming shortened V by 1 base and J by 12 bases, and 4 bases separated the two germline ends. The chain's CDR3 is CASSDYRYF. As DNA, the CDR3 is TGTGCCAGCAGTGACTACCGGTACTTC.

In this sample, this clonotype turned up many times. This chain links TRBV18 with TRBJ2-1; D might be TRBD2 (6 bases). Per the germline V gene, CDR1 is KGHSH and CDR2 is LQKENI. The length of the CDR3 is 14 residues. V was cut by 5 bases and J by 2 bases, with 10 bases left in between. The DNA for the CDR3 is TGTGCCAGCTCAAGGACTACTACCTACAATGAGCAGTTCTTC. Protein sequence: CASSRTTTYNEQFF.

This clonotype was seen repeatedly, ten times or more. CDR3 coding DNA: TGTGCCAGCAGCCAAGATATCTCCCGGGAGACCCAGTACTTC. Translation gives CASSQDISRETQYF. V gene TRBV3-1 combines with J gene TRBJ2-5; the D is unclear. The V end lost 0 bases, the J end lost 5 bases, and 10 bases lay between the germline ends. This CDR3 has 14 amino acids. CDR1 is LGHDT, CDR2 YNNKEL, per germline (reference sequence).

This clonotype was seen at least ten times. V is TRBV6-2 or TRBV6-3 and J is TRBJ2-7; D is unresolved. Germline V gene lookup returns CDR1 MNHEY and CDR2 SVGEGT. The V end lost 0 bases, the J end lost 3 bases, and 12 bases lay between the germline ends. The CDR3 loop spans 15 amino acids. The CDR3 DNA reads TGTGCCAGCAGTTACTCCCGGCTAGGCCTCTACGAGCAGTACTTC. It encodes CASSYSRLGLYEQYF.

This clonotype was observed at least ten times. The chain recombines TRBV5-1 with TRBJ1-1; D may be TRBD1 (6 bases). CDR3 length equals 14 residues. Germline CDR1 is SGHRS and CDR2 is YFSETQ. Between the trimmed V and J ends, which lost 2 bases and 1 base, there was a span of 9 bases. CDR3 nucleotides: TGCGCCAGCAGCTTACACAGGGCGAACACTGAAGCTTTCTTT. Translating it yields CASSLHRANTEAFF.

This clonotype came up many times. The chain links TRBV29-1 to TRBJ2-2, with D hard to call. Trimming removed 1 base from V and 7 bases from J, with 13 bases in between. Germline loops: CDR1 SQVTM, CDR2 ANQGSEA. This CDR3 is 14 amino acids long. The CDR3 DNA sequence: TGCAGCGTTGAAGCGTCGGGCGAAATCGGGGAGCTGTTTTTT. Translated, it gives CSVEASGEIGELFF.

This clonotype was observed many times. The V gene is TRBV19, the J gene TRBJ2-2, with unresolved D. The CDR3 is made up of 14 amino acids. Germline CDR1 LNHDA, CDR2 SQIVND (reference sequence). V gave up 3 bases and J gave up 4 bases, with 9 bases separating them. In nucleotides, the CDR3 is TGTGCCAGTAGTATCGGCACCCTCACCGGGGAGCTGTTTTTT. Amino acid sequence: CASSIGTLTGELFF.

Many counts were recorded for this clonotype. CDR3 protein: CSAGPTGGRTEAFF. The DNA for the CDR3 is TGCAGTGCCGGACCGACAGGGGGAAGAACTGAAGCTTTCTTT. The chain links TRBV20-1 to TRBJ1-1, with 9 nucleotides matching TRBD1. CDR1 and CDR2 (germline): DFQATT, SNEGSKA (reference sequence). The CDR3 has 14 amino acids. The J segment lost 5 bases and the V segment lost 6 bases, leaving 10 bases of the junction unmatched.

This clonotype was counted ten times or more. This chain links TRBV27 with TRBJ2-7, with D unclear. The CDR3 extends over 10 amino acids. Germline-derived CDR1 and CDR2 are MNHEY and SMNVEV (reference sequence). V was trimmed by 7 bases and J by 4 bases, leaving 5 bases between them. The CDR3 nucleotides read TGTGCCAGCATTAGATACGAGCAGTACTTC. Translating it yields CASIRYEQYF.

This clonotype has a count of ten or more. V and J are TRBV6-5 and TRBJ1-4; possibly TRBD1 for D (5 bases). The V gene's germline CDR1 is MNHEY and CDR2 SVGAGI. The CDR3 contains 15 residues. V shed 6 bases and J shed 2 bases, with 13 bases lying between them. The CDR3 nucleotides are TGTGCCAGCAGCCTAAACAGGAAGACTAATGAAAAACTGTTTTTT. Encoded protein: CASSLNRKTNEKLFF.

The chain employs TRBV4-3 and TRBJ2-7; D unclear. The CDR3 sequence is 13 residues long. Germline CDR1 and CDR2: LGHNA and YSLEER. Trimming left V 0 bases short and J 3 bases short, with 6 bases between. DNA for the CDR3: TGCGCCAGCAGCCAAGAATCCCGCTACGAGCAGTACTTC. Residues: CASSQESRYEQYF.

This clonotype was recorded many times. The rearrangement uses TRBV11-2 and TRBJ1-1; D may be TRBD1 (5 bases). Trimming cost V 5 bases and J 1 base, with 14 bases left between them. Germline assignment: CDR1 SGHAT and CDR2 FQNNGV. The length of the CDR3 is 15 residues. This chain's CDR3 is CASSPGGGWNTEAFF. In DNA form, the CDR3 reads TGTGCCAGCAGCCCGGGGGGAGGGTGGAACACTGAAGCTTTCTTT.

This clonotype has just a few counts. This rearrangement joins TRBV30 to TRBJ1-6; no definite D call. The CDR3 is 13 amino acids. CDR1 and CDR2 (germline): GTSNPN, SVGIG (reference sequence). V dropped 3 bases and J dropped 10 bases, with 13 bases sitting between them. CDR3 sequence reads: CAWSPQKISPLHF. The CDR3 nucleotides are TGTGCCTGGAGCCCTCAAAAAATATCACCCCTCCACTTT. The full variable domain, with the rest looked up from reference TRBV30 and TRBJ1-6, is SQTIHQWPATLVQPVGSPLSLECTVEGTSNPNLYWYRQAAGRGLQLLFYSVGIGQISSEVPQNLSASRPQDRQFILSSKKLLLSDSGFYLCAWSPQKISPLHFGNGTRLTVT.